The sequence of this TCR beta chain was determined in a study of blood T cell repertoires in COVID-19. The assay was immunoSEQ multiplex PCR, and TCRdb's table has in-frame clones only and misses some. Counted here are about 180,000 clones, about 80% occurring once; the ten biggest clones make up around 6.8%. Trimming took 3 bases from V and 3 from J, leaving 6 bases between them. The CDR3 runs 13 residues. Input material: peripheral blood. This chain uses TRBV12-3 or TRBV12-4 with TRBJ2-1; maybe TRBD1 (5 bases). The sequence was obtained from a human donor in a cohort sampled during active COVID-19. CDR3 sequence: CASSLGHYNEQFF. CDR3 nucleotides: TGTGCCAGCAGTTTGGGGCACTACAATGAGCAGTTCTTC.